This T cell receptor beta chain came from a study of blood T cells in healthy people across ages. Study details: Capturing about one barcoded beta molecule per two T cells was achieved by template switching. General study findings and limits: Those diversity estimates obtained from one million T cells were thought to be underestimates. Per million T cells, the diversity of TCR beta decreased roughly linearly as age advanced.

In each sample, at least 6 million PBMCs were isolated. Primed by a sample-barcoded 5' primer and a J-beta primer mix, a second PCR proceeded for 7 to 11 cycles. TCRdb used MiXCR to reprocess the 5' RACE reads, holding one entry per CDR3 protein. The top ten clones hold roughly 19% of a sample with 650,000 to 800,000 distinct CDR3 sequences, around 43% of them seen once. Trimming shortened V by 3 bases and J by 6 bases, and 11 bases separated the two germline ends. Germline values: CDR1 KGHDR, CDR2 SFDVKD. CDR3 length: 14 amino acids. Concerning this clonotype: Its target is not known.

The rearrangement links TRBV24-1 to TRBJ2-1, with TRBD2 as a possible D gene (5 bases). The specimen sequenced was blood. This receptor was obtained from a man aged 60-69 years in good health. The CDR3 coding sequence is TGTGCCACCAGTGATCCCCGGGATCGCAATGAGCAGTTCTTC. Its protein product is CATSDPRDRNEQFF.